Sequencing of this TCR beta chain was carried out in a study of blood T cell repertoires in COVID-19. Study context: T cells, B-cell-depleted T cells, or PBMCs supplied cDNA or gDNA.

As handled by the study authors: Reference gene primers were amplified, and this amplification served to estimate nucleated cell counts. Sequencing was performed with immunoSEQ multiplex PCR; in TCRdb, only in-frame clones are kept and a portion is missing. V, J and clone size are those of that table, while D and trimming were read from the DNA. This sample has about 180,000 clones; over 75% occur once, and the top ten carry 2.5% to 3.5%. Trimming removed 6 bases from V and 8 bases from J; junction bases left unmatched: 5. Germline CDR1 and CDR2: MNHEY and SVGAGI. This CDR3 is built from 12 residues. This clone showed up just once. Other DNA sequences from this sample encode an identical CDR3 as well.

This clonotype originated in a man aged 55-75 years with acute or convalescent COVID-19. The chain combines TRBV6-5 with TRBJ1-2, with TRBD1 identical over 8 bases. Sequencing was done on a sample of peripheral blood. This chain's CDR3 is CASSPGGYGYTF. CDR3 coding DNA: TGTGCCAGCAGCCCAGGGGGCTACGGCTACACCTTC.